What follows are 29 T cell receptor beta chains derived from one specimen sequenced in a study of T-cell memory formation after mild COVID-19. TCRdb independently ran MiXCR on the 5' RACE reads; one entry per CDR3 protein. Here the sample spans hundreds of thousands of distinct CDR3 sequences, roughly 20% being singletons. The sequenced material came from PBMCs or a T cell subset sorted from them (not recorded which). The receptor set was obtained from an adult woman who had mild COVID-19 (a few samples of this study predate the infection). Cell type and time point are not known.

This clonotype was detected only a few times. The chain has TRBV28 and TRBJ2-1, with unresolved D. Trimming took 10 bases from V and 6 from J, leaving 10 bases between them. Germline CDR1 reads MDHEN; CDR2 reads SYDVKM. The CDR3 has 11 residues. The CDR3 DNA is TGTGCCACCTACTACTTCAATGAGCAGTTCTTC. Protein: CATYYFNEQFF.

This clonotype occurred a few times. The V call is TRBV29-1, the J call TRBJ2-1; 7 positions match TRBD2. Trimming at V came to 3 bases and at J to 4 bases, leaving 6 bases not matched to a gene. This CDR3 has 14 amino acids. In germline, CDR1 is SQVTM, CDR2 ANQGSEA. CDR3 in amino acids: CSVDAGVLYNEQFF. Here the CDR3 DNA reads TGCAGCGTTGATGCGGGGGTACTTTACAATGAGCAGTTCTTC.

This clonotype showed up just a few times. The V gene is TRBV10-3, the J gene TRBJ2-5; 8 bases line up with TRBD1. Germline V CDR1 and CDR2: ENHRY, SYGVKD. CDR3 length: 14 amino acids. Losses at the gene ends were 4 bases for V and 5 bases for J; bases not matched to a gene: 6. The CDR3 sequence is CAISGNRGAETQYF. The CDR3 DNA sequence: TGTGCCATCAGTGGGAACAGGGGGGCGGAGACCCAGTACTTC.

The chain recombines TRBV20-1 with TRBJ2-1, with 9 bases matching TRBD1. Unmatched junction bases numbered 7, after V lost 4 bases and J lost 3 bases. The CDR3 spans 15 residues. The germline V gene encodes CDR1 DFQATT and CDR2 SNEGSKA (reference sequence). CDR3 amino acids: CSATSPGQGYNEQFF. CDR3 in DNA: TGCAGTGCTACTTCTCCGGGACAGGGCTACAATGAGCAGTTCTTC.

The J gene is TRBJ2-1, the V gene TRBV7-8, with 7 bases matching TRBD2. Germline V gives CDR1 SGHVS, CDR2 FQNEAQ. J gave up 14 bases and V 1 base, and 14 bases lay outside the gene matches. The CDR3 covers 15 residues. CDR3 amino acids: CASSLVKGGPIRKFF. CDR3 sequence (DNA): TGTGCCAGCAGCTTAGTTAAGGGAGGGCCCATCAGAAAGTTCTTC. Looking up the rest from reference TRBV7-8 and TRBJ2-1 gives the full variable domain: GAGVSQSPRYKVAKRGQDVALRCDPISGHVSLFWYQQALGQGPEFLTYFQNEAQLDKSGLPSDRFFAERPEGSVSTLKIQRTQQEDSAVYLCASSLVKGGPIRKFFGPGTRLTVL.

The chain couples TRBV24-1 to TRBJ2-3, with TRBD2 matching 7 bases. Germline V gives CDR1 KGHDR, CDR2 SFDVKD. This CDR3 has 15 amino acids. J lost 2 bases, V lost 4 bases, and 5 bases had no gene match. The DNA of the CDR3 is TGTGCCACCAGTGACCCCGGGACTAACACAGATACGCAGTATTTT. Translated, it gives CATSDPGTNTDTQYF.

This clonotype appeared a few times. The DNA of the CDR3 is TGTGCCATCAGTGAAACAGGGGCTAGCTCCTACGAGCAGTACTTC. This translates into CAISETGASSYEQYF. The rearrangement uses TRBV10-3 and TRBJ2-7; TRBD1 agrees at 7 bases. Germline-derived CDR1 and CDR2 are ENHRY and SYGVKD. This CDR3 is 15 amino acids long. Trimming at V came to 3 bases and at J to 0 bases, leaving 5 bases not matched to a gene.

The J gene is TRBJ1-3, the V gene TRBV5-1; tentatively, D is TRBD1 (5 bases). This CDR3 has 16 residues. V was clipped by 2 bases and J by 4 bases, with 16 bases between them. Germline V CDR1 and CDR2: SGHRS, YFSETQ. The CDR3, as DNA: TGCGCCAGCAGCTTACAGCCAGGGTTCACGGGAAACACCATATATTTT. Translation gives CASSLQPGFTGNTIYF.

This clonotype appeared once. The chain has TRBV5-4 and TRBJ2-3; a possible D gene is TRBD1 (6 bases). CDR3 length: 16 residues. Germline lookup yields CDR1 SGHNT and CDR2 YYREEE (reference sequence). The V end lost 0 bases, the J end lost 2 bases, and 13 bases lay between the germline ends. The CDR3 loop is CASSLGLGALTDTQYF. The CDR3 nucleotides read TGTGCCAGCAGCTTGGGGTTGGGGGCCCTCACAGATACGCAGTATTTT.

DNA for the CDR3: TGCAGCGTGAAACCGGGACTAGCGGGAGGAATAGAGTACAATGAGCAGTTCTTC. It codes for CSVKPGLAGGIEYNEQFF. V and J are TRBV29-1 and TRBJ2-1; 15 bases are a match to TRBD2. Trimming took 6 bases from V and 4 from J; bases not matched to a gene: 13. Germline CDR1 and CDR2: SQVTM and ANQGSEA. This CDR3 contains 18 residues.

This sequence joins TRBV7-9 and TRBJ2-1; 12 bases map to TRBD2. V lost 0 bases and J lost 6; bases outside the gene matches: 3. This CDR3 has 16 amino acids. Germline V gene sequence: CDR1 SEHNR, CDR2 FQNEAQ (reference sequence). The CDR3 bases are TGTGCCAGCAGCTTAGCGCGACTAGCGGGGGCCAATGAGCAGTTCTTC. Encoded protein: CASSLARLAGANEQFF.

V gene TRBV7-9 combines with J gene TRBJ2-7; the match to TRBD1 covers 7 bases. This CDR3 comprises 14 residues. Germline V gives CDR1 SEHNR, CDR2 FQNEAQ (reference sequence). V lost 6 bases to trimming and J lost 3 bases; unmatched junction nucleotides: 8. CDR3 loop: CASRSGTENYEQYF. In nucleotides, the CDR3 is TGTGCCAGCAGGTCCGGGACAGAAAACTACGAGCAGTACTTC.

The genes are TRBV19 and TRBJ1-3, with D possibly TRBD1 on 6 matching bases. CDR1 is LNHDA and CDR2 is SQIVND in the germline V gene (reference sequence). V was pared by 8 bases and J by 3 bases, with 11 bases between. There are 13 residues in the CDR3. CDR3 loop: CASATGIGNTIYF. CDR3 coding DNA: TGTGCCAGTGCAACAGGGATTGGAAACACCATATATTTT.

This clonotype was seen repeatedly, ten times or more. The rearrangement links TRBV15 to TRBJ2-2, with 11 bases matching TRBD2. V dropped 0 bases and J dropped 5; count of bases not matched to a gene: 14. The length of the CDR3 is 20 residues. Germline CDR1 and CDR2: LNHNV and YYDKDF (reference sequence). The CDR3 is CATSRDVEVLASGGTGELFF. In nucleotides, the CDR3 is TGTGCCACCAGCAGAGATGTAGAGGTGTTGGCTAGCGGGGGGACCGGGGAGCTGTTTTTT. The whole variable domain, filled in from reference TRBV15 and TRBJ2-2, reads DAMVIQNPRYQVTQFGKPVTLSCSQTLNHNVMYWYQQKSSQAPKLLFHYYDKDFNNEADTPDNFQSRRPNTSFCFLDIRSPGLGDTAMYLCATSRDVEVLASGGTGELFFGEGSRLTVL.

The chain has TRBV3-1 and TRBJ2-7; D unresolved. The CDR3 has 15 residues. Trimming left V 2 bases short and J 4 bases short, with 15 bases between. CDR1 and CDR2 from the germline V gene are LGHDT and YNNKEL (reference sequence). The CDR3 DNA is TGTGCCAGCAGCCAACGTTTGTCGCCCACTTACGAGCAGTACTTC. It encodes CASSQRLSPTYEQYF.

The CDR3 spells CASSGQVQETQYF. DNA for the CDR3: TGCGCCAGCAGCGGACAGGTCCAAGAGACCCAGTACTTC. J is TRBJ2-5 and V is TRBV5-1; 7 bases align to TRBD1. Germline CDR1 is SGHRS and CDR2 is YFSETQ. J was trimmed by 1 base and V by 4 bases; bases with no gene match: 1. This CDR3 has 13 amino acids. Supplemented by reference TRBV5-1 and TRBJ2-5, the full variable domain reads KAGVTQTPRYLIKTRGQQVTLSCSPISGHRSVSWYQQTPGQGLQFLFEYFSETQRNKGNFPGRFSGRQFSNSRSEMNVSTLELGDSALYLCASSGQVQETQYFGPGTRLLVL.

This clonotype was observed a few times. The chain uses TRBV24-1 and TRBJ2-3, with D unresolved. This CDR3 contains 13 residues. V lost 7 bases and J lost 4, with 11 bases in between. The germline CDR1 and CDR2 sequences are KGHDR and SFDVKD. This CDR3 is CATSSGSADTQYF. The DNA for the CDR3 is TGTGCCACCAGCTCCGGATCGGCAGATACGCAGTATTTT.

This clonotype was counted between two and nine times. The gene calls are TRBV6-5 and TRBJ2-1, with 13 bases identical to TRBD2. Trimming at V came to 5 bases and at J to 7 bases, leaving 5 bases not matched to a gene. Germline values: CDR1 MNHEY, CDR2 SVGAGI. The length of the CDR3 is 15 residues. The DNA of the CDR3 is TGTGCCAGCAGTCGCGGACTAGCGGGAGTTAATGAGCAGTTCTTC. It is translated as CASSRGLAGVNEQFF.

This clonotype has a handful of counts. The chain has TRBV18 and TRBJ2-2; 9 nucleotides agree with TRBD2. This CDR3 is 16 amino acids long. V lost 3 bases, J lost 3 bases, and 5 bases stayed unmatched. The germline gives CDR1 KGHSH, CDR2 LQKENI. The chain's CDR3 is CASSPPGLAHTGELFF. The CDR3 DNA is TGTGCCAGCTCACCCCCAGGACTAGCGCACACCGGGGAGCTGTTTTTT.

This clonotype was seen more than once but under ten times. The chain combines TRBV7-3 with TRBJ2-2, with D perhaps being TRBD1 or TRBD2 (5 bases each). V lost 8 bases, J lost 0 bases, and 7 bases lay in between. Germline V gene lookup returns CDR1 SGHTA and CDR2 FQGTGA. The CDR3 covers 13 residues. The CDR3 loop reads CASGGPNTGELFF. The DNA for the CDR3 is TGTGCCAGCGGGGGTCCGAACACCGGGGAGCTGTTTTTT.

The chain combines TRBV20-1 with TRBJ1-1, with a possible D match to TRBD1 (5 bases). Trimming took 5 bases from V and 2 from J, leaving 15 bases between them. This CDR3 is built from 14 residues. The germline CDR1 and CDR2 sequences are DFQATT and SNEGSKA (reference sequence). The CDR3 nucleotides are TGCAGTGCTGGCCGGGACTTCTTTAACACTGAAGCTTTCTTT. It encodes CSAGRDFFNTEAFF.

DNA of the CDR3: TGCGCCAGCAGCTTTAACCCCCATGAGCGGCCCCAGCATTTT. Residues: CASSFNPHERPQHF. The chain is built from TRBV5-1 and TRBJ1-5, with D unresolved. Per the germline V gene, CDR1 is SGHRS and CDR2 is YFSETQ. The V end lost 2 bases, the J end lost 9 bases, and 15 bases lay between the germline ends. This CDR3 contains 14 residues.

The gene calls are TRBV12-3 or TRBV12-4 and TRBJ2-1; a weak D match, TRBD2 (7 bases). CDR3 length equals 15 residues. V lost 3 bases and J lost 7, with 16 bases in between. The CDR3 nucleotides are TGTGCCAGCAGTTTTTTCGGGGGGCTAGCAAATGAGCAGTTCTTC. It is translated as CASSFFGGLANEQFF.

The rearrangement links TRBV4-3 to TRBJ2-2; perhaps TRBD1 as D (6 bases). This CDR3 is built from 19 residues. V shed 0 bases and J shed 6 bases, with 23 bases lying between them. The V gene's germline CDR1 is LGHNA and CDR2 YSLEER. The CDR3 reads CASSQDRRSAGASAGELFF. The CDR3 DNA sequence: TGCGCCAGCAGCCAAGATAGGAGATCGGCAGGGGCGTCCGCCGGGGAGCTGTTTTTT.

The V gene is TRBV12-3 or TRBV12-4, the J gene TRBJ1-2; tentatively, D is TRBD1 (6 bases). The CDR3 runs 14 residues. The ends were cut back, 5 bases at V and 6 bases at J, with 16 bases in the middle. The chain's CDR3 is CASSTRGQLDGYTF. The CDR3, as DNA: TGTGCCAGCAGTACCCGAGGACAGTTGGATGGCTACACCTTC.

This clonotype has only a few counts. The genes are TRBV12-3 or TRBV12-4 and TRBJ2-3; 11 bases fit TRBD1. The CDR3 is made up of 14 amino acids. The junction had 3 bases not matched to a gene; V was cut back by 4 bases and J by 6 bases. The CDR3 is CASSWGTGGDTQYF. CDR3 DNA sequence: TGTGCCAGCAGTTGGGGGACAGGGGGGGATACGCAGTATTTT.

This clonotype was recorded a few times. V is TRBV20-1 and J is TRBJ2-3, with D perhaps being TRBD1 or TRBD2 (6 bases each). This CDR3 is built from 14 residues. Germline V gene data show CDR1 as DFQATT and CDR2 as SNEGSKA (reference sequence). The germline V and J ends were trimmed by 5 bases and 8 bases, with 20 bases remaining between them. The CDR3 region is CSAPLSGGRATQYF. The DNA for the CDR3 is TGCAGTGCTCCCCTCTCCGGGGGCCGGGCTACGCAGTATTTT.

The V gene is TRBV7-8, the J gene TRBJ2-7; 8 bases line up with TRBD1. The CDR3 has 15 residues. J gave up 5 bases and V 0 bases, and 6 bases lay outside the gene matches. CDR1 SGHVS and CDR2 FQNEAQ come from the germline V gene. CDR3 nucleotide sequence: TGTGCCAGCAGCTTAGCTGGACAGGGTGGGAACGAGCAGTACTTC. Its protein is CASSLAGQGGNEQYF.

This clonotype was observed a handful of times. The chain carries TRBV7-8 and TRBJ2-7; D is unclear. Germline values: CDR1 SGHVS, CDR2 FQNEAQ. The CDR3 totals 14 residues. Trimming took off 1 base at V and 4 bases at J, with 11 bases between the two ends. As DNA, the CDR3 is TGTGCCAGCAGCTTAGTAGGTGGTCGGTACGAGCAGTACTTC. It codes for CASSLVGGRYEQYF.